These 32 T cell receptor beta chains were all obtained from the same sample, sequenced in a study of blood T cell repertoires in COVID-19. Generated by immunoSEQ multiplex PCR, the TCRdb table keeps only in-frame clones and is missing some. The table records 180,000 or so clones, about 85% of them present only once. Sequenced material: peripheral blood. These receptors came from a woman older than 75 with acute or convalescent COVID-19.

The genes are TRBV30 and TRBJ1-6, with a weak D call TRBD1 (6 bases). Germline V gene data show CDR1 as GTSNPN and CDR2 as SVGIG (reference sequence). The CDR3 spans 15 residues. The V end lost 3 bases, the J end lost 9 bases, and 18 bases lay between the germline ends. CDR3 nucleotide sequence: TGTGCCTGGAGATACAGGGAAGTTTTCTCTTCACCCCTCCACTTT. This sequence encodes CAWRYREVFSSPLHF.

V is TRBV6-5 and J is TRBJ2-2, with a tentative D call TRBD2 (5 bases). V lost 6 bases and J 4 bases, leaving 15 bases between the germline ends. Germline assignment: CDR1 MNHEY and CDR2 SVGAGI. There are 15 residues in the CDR3. CDR3 in DNA: TGTGCCAGCAGCCTAGCTAGGTTCGGCACCGGGGAGCTGTTTTTT. It specifies CASSLARFGTGELFF.

This chain joins TRBV9 and TRBJ1-4; the match to TRBD1 covers 8 bases. The V gene end was trimmed by 4 bases and the J gene end by 7 bases; junction bases not matched to a gene: 6. CDR3 length: 14 residues. Germline values: CDR1 SGDLS, CDR2 YYNGEE. The CDR3 loop is CASSPAGGGEKLFF. The CDR3 nucleotides are TGTGCCAGCAGCCCCGCAGGGGGCGGTGAAAAACTGTTTTTT.

This chain joins TRBV9 and TRBJ2-3, with a possible D match to TRBD1 (6 bases). CDR1 and CDR2 from the germline V gene are SGDLS and YYNGEE. The CDR3 spans 16 residues. Trimming left V 2 bases short and J 1 base short, with 14 bases between. This chain's CDR3 is CASSVKDRVGTDTQYF. For the CDR3, the DNA is TGTGCCAGCAGCGTGAAGGACAGAGTGGGCACAGATACGCAGTATTTT.

This sequence joins TRBV12-5 and TRBJ1-1; no reliable D call. Trimming removed 1 base from V and 1 base from J, with 4 bases in between. The CDR3 spans 13 residues. CDR1 is LGHNT, CDR2 FRNRAP, per germline. The CDR3 DNA reads as TGTGCTAGTGGTTTGGAGCCGAACACTGAAGCTTTCTTT. Its protein product is CASGLEPNTEAFF. Full variable domain (rest looked up from reference TRBV12-5 and TRBJ1-1): DARVTQTPRHKVTEMGQEVTMRCQPILGHNTVFWYRQTMMQGLELLAYFRNRAPLDDSGMPKDRFSAEMPDATLATLKIQPSEPRDSAVYFCASGLEPNTEAFFGQGTRLTVV.

The CDR3 sequence is CAIREGTGRNQPQHF. As DNA, the CDR3 is TGTGCCATCAGGGAGGGGACAGGGAGAAATCAGCCCCAGCATTTT. This sequence joins TRBV10-3 and TRBJ1-5; 9 bases are a match to TRBD1. The germline V gene has CDR1 ENHRY and CDR2 SYGVKD. V lost 6 bases, J lost 4 bases, and 7 bases stayed unmatched. CDR3 length: 15 residues.

This chain uses TRBV27 with TRBJ2-5, with 8 bases identical to TRBD1. The CDR3 runs to 15 residues. V shed 6 bases and J 4 bases; nucleotides not matched to a gene: 10. Germline CDR1 MNHEY, CDR2 SMNVEV (reference sequence). The CDR3 loop is CASSRDRKDGETQYF. The DNA of the CDR3 is TGTGCCAGCAGCCGGGACAGGAAGGATGGAGAGACCCAGTACTTC.

V usage is TRBV9 and J usage is TRBJ2-1; 14 bases line up with TRBD2. The CDR3 covers 18 residues. V lost 1 base and J lost 6; bases outside the gene matches: 9. The V gene's germline CDR1 is SGDLS and CDR2 YYNGEE. CDR3 in DNA: TGTGCCAGCAGCGTATCCGGGACTAGCGGGGGAACGTTCAATGAGCAGTTCTTC. Residues: CASSVSGTSGGTFNEQFF.

The chain is built from TRBV5-5 and TRBJ2-1, with TRBD1 matching over 8 bases. The junction had 10 bases not matched to a gene; V was cut back by 7 bases and J by 4 bases. Germline V CDR1 and CDR2: SGHKS, YYEKEE (reference sequence). The CDR3 has 15 residues. CDR3 sequence: CASGQGANGYNEQFF. The CDR3 nucleotides are TGTGCCAGCGGCCAGGGGGCGAATGGGTACAATGAGCAGTTCTTC.

The chain couples TRBV2 to TRBJ2-3, with D possibly TRBD1 on 5 matching bases. Germline loops: CDR1 SNHLY, CDR2 FYNNEI. CDR3 length: 16 amino acids. Deletions cut 3 bases from V and 2 bases from J, with 15 bases between. The CDR3 protein is CASSEITGYFTDTQYF. The CDR3 DNA is TGTGCCAGCAGTGAGATTACAGGCTATTTCACAGATACGCAGTATTTT.

The chain has TRBV5-1 and TRBJ2-3; 11 bases line up with TRBD2. Germline CDR1 and CDR2: SGHRS and YFSETQ. V shed 4 bases, J shed 4 bases, and the junction held 8 bases outside the gene matches. The CDR3 consists of 16 residues. CDR3 coding DNA: TGCGCCAGCAGCCGAAGACTAGCGGGGAAGGCAGATACGCAGTATTTT. Its translation is CASSRRLAGKADTQYF.

The rearrangement joins TRBV6-2 or TRBV6-3 to TRBJ2-1; 8 bases are a match to TRBD2. V dropped 5 bases and J dropped 4; count of bases not matched to a gene: 7. CDR1 and CDR2 (germline): MNHEY, SVGEGT. This CDR3 comprises 15 residues. The CDR3, as DNA: TGTGCCAGCAGTCAAAGCGGGGGCCTATACAATGAGCAGTTCTTC. As protein: CASSQSGGLYNEQFF.

The rearrangement joins TRBV5-1 to TRBJ1-1; tentatively, D is TRBD1 (6 bases). The CDR3 extends over 13 amino acids. Trimming removed 4 bases at V and 3 bases at J, with 10 bases between. Germline CDR1 is SGHRS and CDR2 is YFSETQ. The CDR3: CASSDQGYTEAFF. The CDR3, as DNA: TGCGCCAGCAGCGACCAGGGGTACACTGAAGCTTTCTTT.

The CDR3 loop is CASSDGTANSPLHF. The CDR3 DNA is TGTGCCAGCAGTGACGGGACAGCGAATTCACCCCTCCACTTT. The V and J genes are TRBV2 and TRBJ1-6; TRBD1 matches at 7 bases. The CDR3 runs 14 residues. The germline V gene has CDR1 SNHLY and CDR2 FYNNEI. Trimming took 3 bases from V and 7 from J; bases not matched to a gene: 3. The variable domain in full, completed from reference TRBV2 and TRBJ1-6, reads EPEVTQTPSHQVTQMGQEVILRCVPISNHLYFYWYRQILGQKVEFLVSFYNNEISEKSEIFDDQFSVERPDGSNFTLKIRSTKLEDSAMYFCASSDGTANSPLHFGNGTRLTVT.

The chain joins TRBV19 to TRBJ2-1, with 8 bases aligning to TRBD1. The V gene end was trimmed by 5 bases and the J gene end by 2 bases; junction bases not matched to a gene: 8. The length of the CDR3 is 16 residues. Germline values: CDR1 LNHDA, CDR2 SQIVND (reference sequence). The CDR3 reads CASSPRTGRPYNEQFF. The CDR3 coding sequence is TGTGCCAGTAGTCCCCGGACAGGGAGGCCCTACAATGAGCAGTTCTTC.

The genes are TRBV5-1 and TRBJ2-1; 7 bases match TRBD2. Trimming cost V 3 bases and J 0 bases; bases outside gene matches: 6. The CDR3 has 16 residues. The germline V gene has CDR1 SGHRS and CDR2 YFSETQ. CDR3 in DNA: TGCGCCAGCAGCTCCAGCGGGGCGAGCTCCTACAATGAGCAGTTCTTC. This encodes CASSSSGASSYNEQFF.

CDR3 sequence: CASSLSGGPAYEQYF. The CDR3 region has the DNA TGTGCCAGCAGCCTTTCGGGAGGGCCGGCCTACGAGCAGTACTTC. This chain uses TRBV9 with TRBJ2-7; 8 nucleotides agree with TRBD2. With V trimmed by 4 bases and J by 2 bases, 8 bases remained unmatched. This CDR3 has 15 residues. Germline-derived CDR1 and CDR2 are SGDLS and YYNGEE.

The chain employs TRBV29-1 and TRBJ2-7; D might be TRBD2 (6 bases). The CDR3 has 12 residues. The V end was cut by 4 bases, the J end by 3 bases, with 10 bases between. Germline V gene lookup returns CDR1 SQVTM and CDR2 ANQGSEA. CDR3 bases: TGCAGCGTTGGGGAGGCCGTCTACGAGCAGTACTTC. This codes for CSVGEAVYEQYF.

The rearrangement links TRBV5-8 to TRBJ1-4; D is unresolved. CDR1 is SGHTS and CDR2 is YDEGEE in the germline V gene. This CDR3 is built from 17 residues. The V and J ends lost 0 bases and 0 bases respectively, with 12 bases between them. Written as DNA, the CDR3 is TGTGCCAGCAGCTTGGGGTCCCGGGGTGCAACTAATGAAAAACTGTTTTTT. Translating it yields CASSLGSRGATNEKLFF.

The chain joins TRBV5-6 to TRBJ2-7; a possible D gene is TRBD2 (6 bases). CDR3 length: 15 amino acids. The germline V and J ends were trimmed by 3 bases and 6 bases, with 19 bases remaining between them. CDR1 is SGHDT, CDR2 YYEEEE, per germline. CDR3 sequence (DNA): TGTGCCAGCAGCTCTTTTGGGGGGTCATGGGGCGAGCAGTACTTC. Residues: CASSSFGGSWGEQYF.

The V call is TRBV27, the J call TRBJ2-7; 10 positions agree with TRBD1. Trimming at V came to 8 bases and at J to 2 bases, leaving 3 bases not matched to a gene. CDR3 length equals 13 residues. Per germline, CDR1 MNHEY and CDR2 SMNVEV (reference sequence). The CDR3 loop is CASRGQGPYEQYF. DNA of the CDR3: TGTGCCAGCCGGGGACAGGGGCCCTACGAGCAGTACTTC.

V is TRBV5-5 and J is TRBJ2-7, with 9 bases aligning to TRBD1. V trimming: 4 bases; J trimming: 2 bases; junction bases outside the gene matches: 10. The CDR3 totals 16 residues. Germline-derived CDR1 and CDR2 are SGHKS and YYEKEE (reference sequence). CDR3 DNA sequence: TGTGCCAGCAGCGTGACGCCGGGACAGGGCACCTACGAGCAGTACTTC. The encoded protein is CASSVTPGQGTYEQYF. Using reference TRBV5-5 and TRBJ2-7 for the parts outside the CDR3, the full variable domain is DAGVTQSPTHLIKTRGQQVTLRCSPISGHKSVSWYQQVLGQGPQFIFQYYEKEERGRGNFPDRFSARQFPNYSSELNVNALLLGDSALYLCASSVTPGQGTYEQYFGPGTRLTVT.

This clone was seen once. This sequence joins TRBV3-1 (or the pseudogene TRBV3-2) and TRBJ1-1; 7 bases match TRBD1. With 5 bases clipped from V and 1 base from J, the junction kept 4 bases outside the gene matches. This CDR3 has 14 amino acids. Per the germline V gene, CDR1 is LGHDT and CDR2 is YNNKEL (reference sequence). The CDR3 spells CASSFRGWNTEAFF. The CDR3 nucleotides read TGTGCCAGCAGCTTCAGGGGGTGGAACACTGAAGCTTTCTTT.

The chain combines TRBV19 with TRBJ1-5, with TRBD1 matching 7 bases. Germline V gene sequence: CDR1 LNHDA, CDR2 SQIVND (reference sequence). CDR3 size: 14 residues. V was pared by 3 bases and J by 6 bases, with 5 bases of the junction left unmatched. The CDR3 region has the DNA TGTGCCAGTAGTATTCGGGCAGGGGGTCAGCCCCAGCATTTT. It yields the protein CASSIRAGGQPQHF.

The gene calls are TRBV5-1 and TRBJ1-2; D is unclear. Between the trimmed V and J ends, which lost 0 bases and 6 bases, there was a span of 18 bases. This CDR3 is built from 16 residues. Germline CDR1 is SGHRS and CDR2 is YFSETQ. The DNA of the CDR3 is TGCGCCAGCAGCTTGGGCGTTGGTCGAGTGTTGCATGGCTACACCTTC. It specifies CASSLGVGRVLHGYTF.

The gene calls are TRBV19 and TRBJ1-5, with 8 bases matching TRBD1. The V and J ends lost 4 bases and 14 bases, in that order; junction bases with no gene match: 10. CDR1 is LNHDA, CDR2 SQIVND, per germline (reference sequence). This CDR3 is 13 amino acids long. Here the CDR3 reads CASSTPPDRGKHF. The DNA for the CDR3 is TGTGCCAGTAGTACGCCGCCTGACAGGGGAAAGCATTTT.

V gene TRBV10-3 combines with J gene TRBJ2-5; maybe TRBD2 (5 bases). The germline V and J ends were trimmed by 0 bases and 5 bases, with 13 bases remaining between them. The CDR3 runs to 15 residues. Germline V gene lookup returns CDR1 ENHRY and CDR2 SYGVKD. As DNA, the CDR3 is TGTGCCATCAGTGAGTCGACCGGGGTCGGGGAGACCCAGTACTTC. It yields the protein CAISESTGVGETQYF.

This clone appeared a single time. The chain joins TRBV11-2 to TRBJ2-3; 7 nucleotides line up with TRBD1. The CDR3 has 16 amino acids. Germline V gene sequence: CDR1 SGHAT, CDR2 FQNNGV. Trimming cost V 7 bases and J 0 bases; bases outside gene matches: 10. The CDR3 protein is CASTTGVGASTDTQYF. The CDR3 nucleotides read TGTGCCAGCACCACAGGGGTCGGAGCTAGCACAGATACGCAGTATTTT.

The V gene is TRBV20-1, the J gene TRBJ1-1; perhaps TRBD1 as D (5 bases). CDR1 and CDR2 (germline): DFQATT, SNEGSKA (reference sequence). Trimming took off 5 bases at V and 1 base at J, with 5 bases between the two ends. This CDR3 spans 11 amino acids. CDR3 loop: CSAGQNTEAFF. The CDR3 DNA is TGCAGTGCTGGACAGAACACTGAAGCTTTCTTT.

This sequence joins TRBV3-1 (or the pseudogene TRBV3-2) and TRBJ1-6; TRBD1 is a possible D gene (5 bases). V gave up 0 bases and J gave up 12 bases, with 18 bases separating them. CDR1 is LGHDT and CDR2 is YNNKEL in the germline V gene (reference sequence). The CDR3 length is 16 residues. CDR3 sequence: CASSQEGPAPRGPLHF. The CDR3 DNA sequence: TGTGCCAGCAGCCAAGAGGGTCCCGCTCCTAGGGGACCCCTCCACTTT.

The chain uses TRBV29-1 and TRBJ1-4; D possibly corresponds to TRBD1 (6 bases). V was clipped by 0 bases and J by 7 bases, with 12 bases between them. The germline V gene encodes CDR1 SQVTM and CDR2 ANQGSEA. The CDR3 runs to 14 residues. The CDR3: CSVEESGVGEKLFF. DNA of the CDR3: TGCAGCGTTGAAGAGTCAGGGGTTGGTGAAAAACTGTTTTTT.

The chain combines TRBV7-2 with TRBJ2-7, with TRBD2 matching over 15 bases. The ends lost 7 bases at V and 7 bases at J; junction bases unmatched: 8. CDR3 length: 15 residues. From germline, CDR1 is SGHTA and CDR2 FQGNSA. In nucleotides, the CDR3 is TGTGCCAGCACCGGACTAGCGGGGGGGGCGTGGGAGCAGTACTTC. This gives the protein CASTGLAGGAWEQYF.